This T cell receptor (beta chain) derives from a study of cytomegalovirus exposure and HLA in healthy donors. In the PCR, 60 Vbeta and 13 Jbeta primers were used. Generated by immunoSEQ multiplex PCR, the TCRdb table keeps only in-frame clones and is missing some. The sample data list 90,000 to 150,000 clones. CDR3 length: 15 residues. Germline CDR1 and CDR2: SGHRS and YFSETQ. Study-wide points: Follow-up analysis later connected one missense variant in DCLRE1C with trimming of TCR beta V- and J-genes.

A word on this clone: The antigen remains unidentified.

The specimen sequenced was PBMCs. The V and J genes are TRBV5-1 and TRBJ2-5; 9 bases map to TRBD1. The J call may be mistaken, given a closer DNA end match to TRBJ2-7. The receptor was derived from a man between 18 and 35 years old in good health and CMV-seronegative. The CDR3 region is CASSSNRDRVYEQYF. DNA of the CDR3: TGCGCCAGCAGCTCTAACCGGGACAGGGTTTACGAGCAGTACTTC.